A single sample is the source of the 29 T cell receptor beta chains below, sequenced in a study of a mutant IDH1 vaccine in newly diagnosed glioma. For these TCRs, the target antigens are not known. The protocol was immunoSEQ multiplex PCR, while the TCRdb copy is restricted to in-frame clones and leaves out a portion. Of some 33,000 clones detected, 60% to 80% appear once; the ten largest clones hold around 26%. Time point: week 11, during vaccination. In the vaccine, a single dose held 300 ug of the mutant IDH1 20-mer peptide, along with topical imiquimod. Material: PBMCs, obtained from a glioma patient whose treatment included an IDH1 peptide vaccine. These receptors were obtained from a man younger than 40 with glioma.

This clone was counted a few times. The V gene is TRBV4-1, the J gene TRBJ1-1; D perhaps matches TRBD1 (5 bases). Trimming removed 0 bases from V and 0 bases from J, with 11 bases in between. CDR3 length: 16 residues. Germline values: CDR1 MGHRA, CDR2 YSYEKL. The CDR3 DNA reads TGCGCCAGCAGCCAAGATCCCGGGGGATTGAACACTGAAGCTTTCTTT. This encodes CASSQDPGGLNTEAFF.

The V gene is TRBV5-1, the J gene TRBJ1-1; D may be TRBD1 (6 bases). V shed 3 bases and J shed 4 bases, with 16 bases lying between them. This CDR3 has 15 amino acids. Per the germline V gene, CDR1 is SGHRS and CDR2 is YFSETQ. DNA of the CDR3: TGCGCCAGCAGCTCCAACACAGGGAGTAGCACTGAAGCTTTCTTT. It encodes CASSSNTGSSTEAFF. The variable domain in full, with the rest retrieved from reference TRBV5-1 and TRBJ1-1, is KAGVTQTPRYLIKTRGQQVTLSCSPISGHRSVSWYQQTPGQGLQFLFEYFSETQRNKGNFPGRFSGRQFSNSRSEMNVSTLELGDSALYLCASSSNTGSSTEAFFGQGTRLTVV.

CDR3 in DNA: TGTGCCAGCAGTTTGGGCAGGGGCGGCGAGCAGTACTTC. Translated, it gives CASSLGRGGEQYF. V gene TRBV28 combines with J gene TRBJ2-7; weak D call: TRBD1 (6 bases). Germline CDR1 is MDHEN and CDR2 is SYDVKM. The CDR3 runs to 13 residues. V was pared by 3 bases and J by 6 bases, with 12 bases between.

The chain recombines TRBV28 with TRBJ2-7, with 8 bases aligning to TRBD1. The CDR3 length is 14 residues. The germline V gene encodes CDR1 MDHEN and CDR2 SYDVKM. Trimming at V came to 3 bases and at J to 6 bases, leaving 7 bases not matched to a gene. DNA for the CDR3: TGTGCCAGCAGTTTGGCCCAGGGGGCGGTCGAGCAGTACTTC. Translating gives CASSLAQGAVEQYF.

The CDR3 nucleotides are TGTGCCAGCAGTTCGGGACAGGGGGGCCCAACCTACGAGCAGTACTTC. This gives the protein CASSSGQGGPTYEQYF. The chain carries TRBV28 and TRBJ2-7; 11 bases align to TRBD1. V was pared by 4 bases and J by 2 bases, with 7 bases of the junction left unmatched. Germline V lookup: CDR1 MDHEN, CDR2 SYDVKM. The CDR3 has 16 amino acids.

V is TRBV15 and J is TRBJ2-7; D uncertain. There are 14 residues in the CDR3. Germline CDR1 LNHNV, CDR2 YYDKDF (reference sequence). Trimming stripped 0 bases from V and 4 bases from J, with 10 bases between. The CDR3 DNA reads TGTGCCACCAGCAGAGATAGGAACCAATACGAGCAGTACTTC. As protein: CATSRDRNQYEQYF. The variable domain in full, with the rest retrieved from reference TRBV15 and TRBJ2-7, is DAMVIQNPRYQVTQFGKPVTLSCSQTLNHNVMYWYQQKSSQAPKLLFHYYDKDFNNEADTPDNFQSRRPNTSFCFLDIRSPGLGDTAMYLCATSRDRNQYEQYFGPGTRLTVT.

V usage is TRBV10-1 and J usage is TRBJ2-7; 9 bases agree with TRBD1. This CDR3 comprises 12 residues. Germline V gives CDR1 WNHNN, CDR2 SYGVQD (reference sequence). V was clipped by 7 bases and J by 3 bases; unmatched bases: 1. CDR3 sequence: CASMGQGYEQYF. The CDR3 bases are TGCGCCAGCATGGGACAGGGCTACGAGCAGTACTTC.

The V gene is TRBV7-5, the J gene TRBJ1-5; the table assigns TRBD1, which was not confirmed against the DNA. TRBV7-5 is a pseudogene segment. This CDR3 has 15 residues. The CDR3 reads CVRSSGQGVNQPQHF. The CDR3 DNA reads TGTGTCAGAAGCTCCGGACAGGGCGTCAATCAGCCCCAGCATTTT.

The rearrangement joins TRBV19 to TRBJ1-1; no reliable D call. The CDR3 totals 13 residues. Germline lookup yields CDR1 LNHDA and CDR2 SQIVND (reference sequence). With 3 bases removed from V and 2 bases from J, the gap between germline ends came to 7 bases. The DNA of the CDR3 is TGTGCCAGTAGTATCCTGGGAAACACTGAAGCTTTCTTT. Its translation is CASSILGNTEAFF.

The chain combines TRBV4-2 with TRBJ2-2; 14 positions agree with TRBD2. V was pared by 4 bases and J by 5 bases, with 6 bases of the junction left unmatched. The CDR3 is 17 amino acids. Germline values: CDR1 LGHNA, CDR2 YNFKEQ. In DNA form, the CDR3 reads TGTGCCAGCAGCCCTGGGACTAGCGGGAGTGATACCGGGGAGCTGTTTTTT. Protein product: CASSPGTSGSDTGELFF.

The rearrangement uses TRBV2 and TRBJ2-3, with 7 bases aligning to TRBD1. Germline V gene lookup returns CDR1 SNHLY and CDR2 FYNNEI. The CDR3 runs 16 residues. Trimming removed 3 bases from V and 1 base from J; junction bases left unmatched: 7. The CDR3 DNA follows: TGTGCCAGCAGTGACCAGGGACAGTCCGGCACAGATACGCAGTATTTT. Translating it yields CASSDQGQSGTDTQYF.

V usage is TRBV6-5 and J usage is TRBJ1-4, with 7 bases fitting TRBD1. CDR1 is MNHEY, CDR2 SVGAGI, per germline. V shed 5 bases and J 7 bases; nucleotides not matched to a gene: 1. The CDR3 is made up of 12 amino acids. Written as DNA, the CDR3 is TGTGCCAGCAGTCGGACAGGTGAAAAACTGTTTTTT. It is translated as CASSRTGEKLFF.

The V and J genes are TRBV2 and TRBJ2-5; D is ambiguous. V was clipped by 7 bases and J by 2 bases, with 8 bases between them. Germline CDR1 and CDR2: SNHLY and FYNNEI. The CDR3 extends over 12 amino acids. CDR3: CASKEWQETQYF. CDR3 in DNA: TGTGCCAGCAAGGAGTGGCAAGAGACCCAGTACTTC.

The gene calls are TRBV10-1 and TRBJ2-7; the D is unclear. The V gene's germline CDR1 is WNHNN and CDR2 SYGVQD (reference sequence). The CDR3 runs to 13 residues. V was trimmed by 0 bases and J by 1 base, leaving 4 bases between them. The CDR3, as DNA: TGCGCCAGCAGTGAGTCCGGTTCCTACGAGCAGTACTTC. Translating it yields CASSESGSYEQYF.

The rearrangement joins TRBV5-5 to TRBJ2-5; D is perhaps TRBD1 (6 bases). The CDR3 length is 15 residues. V shed 4 bases and J shed 2 bases, with 15 bases lying between them. Germline lookup yields CDR1 SGHKS and CDR2 YYEKEE (reference sequence). In nucleotides, the CDR3 is TGTGCCAGCAGCCTCCGCCGACAGGTTCAAGAGACCCAGTACTTC. Translation: CASSLRRQVQETQYF.

The chain joins TRBV6-1 to TRBJ2-7, with 7 bases lining up with TRBD1. Germline CDR1 MNHNS, CDR2 SASEGT. J was trimmed by 1 base and V by 2 bases; bases with no gene match: 2. This CDR3 region has 14 residues. CDR3 sequence: CASSEMDRSYEQYF. As DNA, the CDR3 is TGTGCCAGCAGTGAAATGGACAGGTCCTACGAGCAGTACTTC.

The chain employs TRBV18 and TRBJ2-3; D may be TRBD2 (6 bases). Germline CDR1 reads KGHSH; CDR2 reads LQKENI. V was shortened by 3 bases and J by 2 bases, with 15 bases between the two germline ends. The CDR3 consists of 16 residues. CDR3: CASSPSVGGNTDTQYF. In DNA form, the CDR3 reads TGTGCCAGCTCACCGTCGGTGGGGGGTAACACAGATACGCAGTATTTT.

The chain links TRBV5-1 to TRBJ2-7; D is perhaps TRBD1 or TRBD2 (5 bases each). Germline lookup yields CDR1 SGHRS and CDR2 YFSETQ. This CDR3 has 14 residues. Trimming took off 4 bases at V and 0 bases at J, with 11 bases between the two ends. CDR3 sequence reads: CASSPGTDSYEQYF. In nucleotides, the CDR3 is TGCGCCAGCAGCCCTGGGACCGACTCCTACGAGCAGTACTTC.

This sequence joins TRBV2 and TRBJ2-2; tentatively, D is TRBD1 (5 bases). The germline CDR1 and CDR2 sequences are SNHLY and FYNNEI. V lost 7 bases and J lost 4, with 22 bases in between. This CDR3 has 17 amino acids. The CDR3 region is CASTPTPRGTFTGELFF. CDR3 DNA sequence: TGTGCCAGCACCCCGACTCCTAGGGGTACGTTCACCGGGGAGCTGTTTTTT. Complete variable domain (other parts from reference TRBV2 and TRBJ2-2): EPEVTQTPSHQVTQMGQEVILRCVPISNHLYFYWYRQILGQKVEFLVSFYNNEISEKSEIFDDQFSVERPDGSNFTLKIRSTKLEDSAMYFCASTPTPRGTFTGELFFGEGSRLTVL.

V usage is TRBV6-5 and J usage is TRBJ1-3; D call uncertain. The CDR3 has 16 residues. V lost 0 bases and J lost 2, with 11 bases in between. CDR1 and CDR2 from the germline V gene are MNHEY and SVGAGI. This chain's CDR3 is CASSYSGQYPGNTIYF. CDR3 bases: TGTGCCAGCAGTTACTCAGGGCAGTACCCTGGAAACACCATATATTTT.

The V and J genes are TRBV5-6 and TRBJ1-1, with a weak D call TRBD1 (5 bases). This CDR3 region has 15 residues. Trimming took off 0 bases at V and 1 base at J, with 10 bases between the two ends. The V gene's germline CDR1 is SGHDT and CDR2 YYEEEE. The CDR3 nucleotides are TGTGCCAGCAGCTTGGCCGGGACGGCGAACACTGAAGCTTTCTTT. This translates into CASSLAGTANTEAFF.

The V call is TRBV7-9, the J call TRBJ1-1; D is unclear. CDR1 and CDR2 (germline): SEHNR, FQNEAQ (reference sequence). The CDR3 sequence is 14 residues long. The ends were cut back, 2 bases at V and 2 bases at J, with 9 bases in the middle. The CDR3 reads CASSLQAVNTEAFF. CDR3 sequence (DNA): TGTGCCAGCAGCTTACAGGCGGTTAACACTGAAGCTTTCTTT.

The gene calls are TRBV5-1 and TRBJ1-1; 11 nucleotides align to TRBD1. V lost 3 bases, J lost 1 base, and 8 bases stayed unmatched. Germline V gene data show CDR1 as SGHRS and CDR2 as YFSETQ. This CDR3 is 17 amino acids long. The CDR3: CASSYRTGGGWNTEAFF. DNA of the CDR3: TGCGCCAGCAGCTACCGGACAGGGGGCGGCTGGAACACTGAAGCTTTCTTT.

The DNA for the CDR3 is TGCGCCAGCAGCCCCCGGGACGACAATGAGCAGTTCTTC. It yields the protein CASSPRDDNEQFF. The rearrangement links TRBV5-1 to TRBJ2-1; D may correspond to TRBD1 or TRBD2 (5 bases each). Germline V lookup: CDR1 SGHRS, CDR2 YFSETQ. CDR3 length equals 13 residues. The V gene lost 4 bases and the J gene lost 5 bases, with 10 bases spanning the gap.

This clone was detected a few times. The rearrangement links TRBV7-9 to TRBJ2-7, with D perhaps TRBD1 or TRBD2 (7 bases each). This CDR3 contains 14 residues. Germline assignment: CDR1 SEHNR and CDR2 FQNEAQ (reference sequence). V lost 8 bases, J lost 0 bases, and 14 bases lay in between. The CDR3 DNA reads TGTGCCAGCGGGAGGGGACAGCTCTCCTACGAGCAGTACTTC. The encoded protein is CASGRGQLSYEQYF.

The chain recombines TRBV19 with TRBJ1-6, with 8 nucleotides matching TRBD1. CDR1 and CDR2 from the germline V gene are LNHDA and SQIVND (reference sequence). The CDR3 consists of 16 residues. With V trimmed by 4 bases and J by 10 bases, 12 bases remained unmatched. In nucleotides, the CDR3 is TGTGCCAGTAGTACACAACAGGGGGTAGCTGGGTCACCCCTCCACTTT. This translates into CASSTQQGVAGSPLHF. Full variable domain (remainder filled in from reference TRBV19 and TRBJ1-6): DGGITQSPKYLFRKEGQNVTLSCEQNLNHDAMYWYRQDPGQGLRLIYYSQIVNDFQKGDIAEGYSVSREKKESFPLTVTSAQKNPTAFYLCASSTQQGVAGSPLHFGNGTRLTVT.

This clone was seen more than once but under ten times. The chain joins TRBV25-1 to TRBJ1-5; D unresolved. V lost 0 bases and J lost 6, with 9 bases in between. Germline CDR1 MGHDK, CDR2 SYGVNS. The CDR3 extends over 14 amino acids. The CDR3: CASSEYGSGQPQHF. CDR3 bases: TGTGCCAGCAGTGAATATGGCAGCGGTCAGCCCCAGCATTTT.

This chain's CDR3 is CASSPGGANGYTF. The DNA for the CDR3 is TGTGCCAGCAGTCCCGGGGGGGCGAATGGCTACACCTTC. V usage is TRBV25-1 and J usage is TRBJ1-2; a possible D gene is TRBD1 (6 bases). The CDR3 is made up of 13 amino acids. V shed 5 bases and J shed 6 bases, with 13 bases lying between them. The germline V gene encodes CDR1 MGHDK and CDR2 SYGVNS.

The chain is built from TRBV27 and TRBJ2-2; 7 positions agree with TRBD1. This CDR3 is 13 amino acids long. V dropped 5 bases and J dropped 6; count of bases not matched to a gene: 3. The germline V gene encodes CDR1 MNHEY and CDR2 SMNVEV (reference sequence). DNA for the CDR3: TGTGCCAGCAGTAGGGGACAGCCCGGGGAGCTGTTTTTT. Translation gives CASSRGQPGELFF.